This T cell receptor (beta chain) was captured in a study of response to subunit inactivated influenza vaccine. This clonotype appeared many times. Its antigen is still unknown. The V and J ends lost 0 bases and 0 bases respectively, with 12 bases between them. This CDR3 is 17 amino acids long. Per germline, CDR1 LGHNA and CDR2 YNFKEQ. TCRdb redid the calling of the RT-PCR reads with MiXCR, one entry per CDR3 protein. Of some 480,000 distinct CDR3 sequences listed, approximately 11% were seen once; the top ten hold around 12%. Study-wide points: There was a suggestion from the authors that each seasonal influenza vaccination recruits few new T cells.

The sequence came from a man aged 45 to 65 who received an inactivated influenza vaccine. Sequencing was performed on PBMCs from blood, taken 45 days after vaccination. The genes are TRBV4-2 and TRBJ2-1, with D uncertain. Written as DNA, the CDR3 is TGTGCCAGCAGCCAAGAGGGGTCTCCTAGCTCCTACAATGAGCAGTTCTTC. It specifies CASSQEGSPSSYNEQFF.